The clone carrying this T cell receptor beta chain was counted a few times. The data were obtained in a study of response to subunit inactivated influenza vaccine. The CDR3 totals 15 residues. Germline CDR1 reads ENHRY; CDR2 reads SYGVKD. Trimming left V 4 bases short and J 8 bases short, with 20 bases between. TCRdb used MiXCR to reprocess the RT-PCR reads, holding one entry per CDR3 protein. The profile shows roughly 710,000 distinct CDR3 sequences, 11% to 15% of them singletons. The chain recombines TRBV10-3 with TRBJ1-2; D gene ambiguous. Sequences were derived from PBMCs from blood, sampled roughly 2 weeks before vaccination. The source is a man aged 50 to 59 who received an inactivated influenza vaccine. The CDR3 sequence: CAISVVESGFGGYTF. The DNA of the CDR3 is TGTGCCATCAGTGTAGTTGAATCTGGGTTCGGAGGCTACACCTTC.